This entry features one TCR beta chain sequence. Its binding antigen is unknown. Within one base of it there is no much larger clone, and no base qualities were kept. This sample was taken from a study of CD4+ T cells in melanoma (dated by TCRdb to 2022 to 2024). Regarding the study in general: The study examined neoantigen-specific CD4+ T cells in human melanoma.

The study at large found these results: The report described a correlation between neoantigen-specific CD4+ T cells and the function of CD8+ T cells, macrophages and B cells. Neoantigen-specific CD4+ T cells in melanoma were reported to have a range of differentiation states.

The library was generated by the immunoSEQ multiplex PCR assay. TCRdb took over this immuneACCESS table, retaining in-frame rearrangements with V and J assigned. Such tables are incomplete; in checked studies, under half of the missing clones stem from an unresolved V gene, and the remainder is unexplained. The table for this sample lists 50,000 to 60,000 clones; roughly 69% of them were counted only once. Together, the top ten hold approximately 4.6% of the sample. Donors were patients with melanoma. This receptor was taken from a human donor with melanoma. The sample comprised tumor tissue.

The encoded CDR3 is CASSLALSGNYEQYF. The DNA sequence is as follows: TGTGCCAGCAGCTTAGCGCTATCAGGGAACTACGAGCAGTACTTC. The chain was built from TRBV7-6 and TRBJ2-7; TRBD1 is a possible D gene, resting on 5 matching bases. CDR1 and CDR2, per the germline V gene, are SGHVS and FNYEAQ. The cysteine opens and the phenylalanine closes a CDR3 of 15 amino acids. Just the 45-base CDR3 DNA is kept, in frame starting at base 1. V loses 0 bases of germline sequence and J loses 3 bases, and the interval between the two ends is 12 bases.